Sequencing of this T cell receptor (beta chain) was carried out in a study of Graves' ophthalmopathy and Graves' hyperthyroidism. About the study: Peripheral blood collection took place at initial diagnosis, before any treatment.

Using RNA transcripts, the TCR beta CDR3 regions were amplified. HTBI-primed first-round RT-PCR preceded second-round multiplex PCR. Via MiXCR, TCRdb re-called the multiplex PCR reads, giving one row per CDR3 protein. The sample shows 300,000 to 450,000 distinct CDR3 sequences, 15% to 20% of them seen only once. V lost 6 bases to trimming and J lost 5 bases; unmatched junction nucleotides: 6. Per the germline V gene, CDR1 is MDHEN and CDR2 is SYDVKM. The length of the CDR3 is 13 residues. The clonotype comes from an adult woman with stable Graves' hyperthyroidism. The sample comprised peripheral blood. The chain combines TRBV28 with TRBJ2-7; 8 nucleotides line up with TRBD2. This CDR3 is CASRGWTSHEQYF. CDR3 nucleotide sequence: TGTGCCAGCAGAGGGTGGACTAGCCACGAGCAGTACTTC.